A single sample is the source of the 20 T cell receptor beta chains below, sequenced in a study of OX40 agonist ivuxolimab in advanced cancers. Repertoires were generated with immunoSEQ multiplex PCR, while TCRdb's copy carries only in-frame clones and drops some. Among about 51,000 clones, roughly 84% were seen once, and the ten largest hold 2.5% to 3.5%. The source material was CD4+ or CD8+ T cells sorted from blood, sampled in a trial of the OX40 agonist ivuxolimab. These receptor sequences come from an adult with an advanced solid tumor such as melanoma, head and neck, liver or kidney cancer.

The rearrangement links TRBV7-2 to TRBJ2-7; D might be TRBD1 (5 bases). Germline assignment: CDR1 SGHTA and CDR2 FQGNSA. There are 12 residues in the CDR3. Trimming removed 0 bases at V and 5 bases at J, with 5 bases between. The chain's CDR3 is CASSLAGDEQYF. As DNA, the CDR3 is TGTGCCAGCAGCTTAGCAGGGGACGAGCAGTACTTC.

This rearrangement joins TRBV5-1 to TRBJ2-5; TRBD2 agrees at 8 bases. Trimming took 2 bases from V and 1 from J; bases not matched to a gene: 10. The CDR3 length is 17 residues. Germline loops: CDR1 SGHRS, CDR2 YFSETQ. Written as DNA, the CDR3 is TGCGCCAGCAGCTTCGGCAGGGCGGGGGGCCTCCAAGAGACCCAGTACTTC. Translation: CASSFGRAGGLQETQYF.

The CDR3 loop reads CASRPGQGSQPQHF. The CDR3, as DNA: TGTGCCAGCAGGCCGGGACAGGGGAGTCAGCCCCAGCATTTT. V and J are TRBV5-5 and TRBJ1-5, with TRBD1 matching over 10 bases. Germline lookup yields CDR1 SGHKS and CDR2 YYEKEE (reference sequence). Losses at the gene ends were 5 bases for V and 6 bases for J; bases not matched to a gene: 5. The CDR3 loop spans 14 amino acids.

This clone was observed once. This chain's CDR3 is CASSLHRGGNTEAFF. The CDR3 DNA reads TGTGCCAGCAGTCTCCACAGGGGAGGGAACACTGAAGCTTTCTTT. The chain combines TRBV27 with TRBJ1-1; TRBD1 matches at 7 bases. V shed 5 bases and J 1 base; nucleotides not matched to a gene: 7. Germline CDR1 MNHEY, CDR2 SMNVEV (reference sequence). There are 15 residues in the CDR3.

J is TRBJ1-4 and V is TRBV2; 7 positions agree with TRBD1. V was clipped by 6 bases and J by 9 bases; unmatched bases: 13. The germline V gene has CDR1 SNHLY and CDR2 FYNNEI. This CDR3 comprises 15 residues. Here the CDR3 reads CASSKNRGERKKLFF. In DNA, the CDR3 is TGTGCCAGCAGCAAAAACAGGGGAGAAAGGAAAAAACTGTTTTTT.

The chain recombines TRBV21-1 with TRBJ2-1; TRBD2 is the table's D call and was not checked against the DNA. TRBV21-1 counts as a pseudogene. The CDR3 consists of 12 residues. CDR3 in amino acids: CASRLLAGEQFF. Written as DNA, the CDR3 is TGTGCCAGCAGACTACTAGCGGGGGAGCAGTTCTTC.

CDR3 nucleotides: TGCGCCAGCAGCCAAGATCGAGGGTACGCTGGAAACACCATATATTTT. Its protein product is CASSQDRGYAGNTIYF. The chain carries TRBV4-1 and TRBJ1-3, with D unclear. Germline V gene data show CDR1 as MGHRA and CDR2 as YSYEKL. The CDR3 has 16 amino acids. The V end lost 0 bases, the J end lost 2 bases, and 11 bases lay between the germline ends.

The gene calls are TRBV5-4 and TRBJ2-5; 12 bases line up with TRBD2. CDR3 length equals 15 residues. The germline gives CDR1 SGHNT, CDR2 YYREEE (reference sequence). V lost 1 base, J lost 5 bases, and 3 bases stayed unmatched. CDR3 protein: CASSLLAGGRETQYF. In DNA, the CDR3 is TGTGCCAGCAGCTTGCTAGCGGGGGGGCGGGAGACCCAGTACTTC.

The V call is TRBV4-2, the J call TRBJ2-7; D call uncertain. Deletions cut 1 base from V and 0 bases from J, with 7 bases between. This CDR3 has 14 residues. Germline-derived CDR1 and CDR2 are LGHNA and YNFKEQ. CDR3 nucleotide sequence: TGTGCCAGCAGCCAAGTTGGCAACTCCTACGAGCAGTACTTC. It translates to CASSQVGNSYEQYF.

The chain couples TRBV5-4 to TRBJ2-1; D is possibly TRBD2 (6 bases). V was pared by 4 bases and J by 0 bases, with 11 bases between. This CDR3 is built from 15 residues. Germline V CDR1 and CDR2: SGHNT, YYREEE (reference sequence). CDR3 region: CASSRDFVSYNEQFF. CDR3 DNA sequence: TGTGCCAGCAGCCGGGACTTCGTCTCCTACAATGAGCAGTTCTTC.

The rearrangement uses TRBV2 and TRBJ2-3; 7 bases are a match to TRBD1. The CDR3 runs to 13 residues. With 11 bases clipped from V and 5 bases from J, the junction kept 10 bases outside the gene matches. Germline V gene data show CDR1 as SNHLY and CDR2 as FYNNEI. The CDR3 DNA is TGTGCCCACAGGGGTCGGAGAAGAGATACGCAGTATTTT. This codes for CAHRGRRRDTQYF.

The V and J genes are TRBV19 and TRBJ1-2; 9 positions match TRBD1. J was trimmed by 6 bases and V by 10 bases; bases with no gene match: 6. Germline V CDR1 and CDR2: LNHDA, SQIVND (reference sequence). The CDR3 is made up of 12 amino acids. The CDR3 protein is CATTGTGHGYTF. The CDR3 DNA reads TGTGCCACCACCGGGACAGGGCATGGCTACACCTTC.

The chain couples TRBV5-3 to TRBJ2-2; D possibly corresponds to TRBD1 (6 bases). TRBV5-3 is noted as an ORF with a role that remains uncertain. Trimming pared 4 bases from V and 1 base from J, leaving 20 bases between. CDR3 length: 18 residues. CDR3 in DNA: TGTGCCAGAAGCCCCCGGTGGTGCGAGGGACAGAACACCGGGGAGCTGTTTTTT. This translates into CARSPRWCEGQNTGELFF.

This clone is a singleton in its sample. The rearrangement uses TRBV6-8 and TRBJ1-1, with 8 bases matching TRBD1. The CDR3 sequence is 14 residues long. V lost 6 bases and J lost 4; bases outside the gene matches: 7. Germline V gene data show CDR1 as MNHGY and CDR2 as SAAAGT. Written as DNA, the CDR3 is TGTGCCAGCAGCTACGCGACAGGGGCCACTGAAGCTTTCTTT. It specifies CASSYATGATEAFF.

This chain joins TRBV5-4 and TRBJ2-3, with 7 bases aligning to TRBD2. The germline V gene has CDR1 SGHNT and CDR2 YYREEE (reference sequence). CDR3 size: 15 residues. J gave up 5 bases and V 4 bases, and 10 bases lay outside the gene matches. CDR3 bases: TGTGCCAGCAGCGGGGGGGGTCAGGCTGGAGATACGCAGTATTTT. Its protein product is CASSGGGQAGDTQYF.

This clone has just a few counts. This CDR3 is CASSAGVGYTF. CDR3 bases: TGTGCCAGCAGTGCGGGTGTTGGCTACACCTTC. This rearrangement joins TRBV6-4 to TRBJ1-2; no clear D. Trimming removed 4 bases at V and 7 bases at J, with 7 bases between. Germline assignment: CDR1 MRHNA and CDR2 SNTAGT. The CDR3 consists of 11 residues.

The CDR3 here is CASSLMDRRDSPLHF. DNA of the CDR3: TGTGCCAGCAGCTTAATGGACAGAAGGGATTCACCCCTCCACTTT. The V and J genes are TRBV7-2 and TRBJ1-6; D is perhaps TRBD1 (6 bases). V was cut by 2 bases and J by 8 bases, with 13 bases left in between. CDR1 is SGHTA, CDR2 FQGNSA, per germline. CDR3 length equals 15 residues.

This chain's CDR3 is CASSSGRGVQETQYF. In nucleotides, the CDR3 is TGTGCCAGCAGCTCAGGGCGGGGGGTCCAAGAGACCCAGTACTTC. The V gene is TRBV7-7, the J gene TRBJ2-5; 8 nucleotides align to TRBD2. Germline lookup yields CDR1 SSHAT and CDR2 FNYEAQ (reference sequence). CDR3 size: 15 residues. V was pared by 4 bases and J by 1 base, with 5 bases of the junction left unmatched.

This clone was observed a handful of times. The sample carries other DNA sequences with the same CDR3. The chain uses TRBV5-4 and TRBJ1-2; TRBD1 matches 7 bases. V trimming: 4 bases; J trimming: 3 bases; junction bases outside the gene matches: 3. Germline CDR1 reads SGHNT; CDR2 reads YYREEE (reference sequence). The CDR3 has 13 residues. CDR3 in DNA: TGTGCCAGCAGCCCAACAGGGGACTATGGCTACACCTTC. Protein product: CASSPTGDYGYTF.

This clone was recorded only once. CDR3 sequence: CASSLGQPSDTQYF. The CDR3 coding sequence is TGTGCCAGCAGCTTGGGACAGCCCTCGGATACGCAGTATTTT. The chain couples TRBV5-6 to TRBJ2-3; TRBD1 might be the D (5 bases). CDR1 and CDR2 from the germline V gene are SGHDT and YYEEEE. The CDR3 has 14 amino acids. The ends were cut back, 0 bases at V and 6 bases at J, with 11 bases in the middle.